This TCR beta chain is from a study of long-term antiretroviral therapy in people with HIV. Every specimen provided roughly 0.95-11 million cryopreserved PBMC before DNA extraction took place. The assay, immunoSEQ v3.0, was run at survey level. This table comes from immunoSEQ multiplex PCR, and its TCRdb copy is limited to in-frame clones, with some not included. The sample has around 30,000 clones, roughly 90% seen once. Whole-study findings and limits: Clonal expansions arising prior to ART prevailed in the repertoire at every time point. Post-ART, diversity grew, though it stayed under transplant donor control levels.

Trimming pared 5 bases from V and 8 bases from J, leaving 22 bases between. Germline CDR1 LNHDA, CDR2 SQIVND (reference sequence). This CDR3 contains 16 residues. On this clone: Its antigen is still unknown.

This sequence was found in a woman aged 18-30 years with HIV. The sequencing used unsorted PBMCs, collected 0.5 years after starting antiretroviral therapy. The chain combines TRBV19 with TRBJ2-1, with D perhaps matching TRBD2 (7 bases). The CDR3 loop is CASSRTSGGASYEQFF. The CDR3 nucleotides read TGTGCCAGTAGTCGAACTTCGGGGGGCGCTTCCTATGAGCAGTTCTTC.